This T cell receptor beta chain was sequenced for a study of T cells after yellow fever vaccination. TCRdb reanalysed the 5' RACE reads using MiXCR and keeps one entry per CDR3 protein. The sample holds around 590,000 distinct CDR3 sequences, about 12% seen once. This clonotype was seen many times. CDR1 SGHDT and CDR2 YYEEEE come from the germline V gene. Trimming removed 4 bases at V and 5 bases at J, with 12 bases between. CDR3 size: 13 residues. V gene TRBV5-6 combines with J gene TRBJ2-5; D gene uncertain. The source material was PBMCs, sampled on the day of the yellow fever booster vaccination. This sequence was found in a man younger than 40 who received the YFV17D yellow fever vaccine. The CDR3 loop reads CASSPSNGETQYF. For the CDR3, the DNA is TGTGCCAGCAGCCCGTCTAATGGGGAGACCCAGTACTTC.